The subject of this entry is one T cell receptor beta chain. Which antigen it targets is not known. Base qualities are missing; no much larger clone stands one base away. The sample is drawn from a study of technical replicates of blood from a handful of donors (dated by TCRdb to the late 2010s). CDR1 MGHRA and CDR2 YSYEKL were looked up in the germline V gene. Its CDR3 holds 16 amino acids, cysteine through phenylalanine. The entry retains the CDR3 DNA only, 48 bases that are in frame from base 1. Between the V and J ends, shortened by 1 base and 4 bases respectively, the junction contains 14 bases. Library method: the immunoSEQ multiplex PCR assay. TCRdb's version of the immuneACCESS table is confined to in-frame rearrangements and falls short of the full clone set. An unresolved V gene accounts for under half of the shortfall where checked; the remainder is of unknown origin. The sample data list 75,000 to 90,000 clones, and about 89% of these were observed just once. The top ten hold roughly 0.27% of the sample.

The sequenced sample was T cells isolated from PBMCs. The V and J genes are TRBV4-1 and TRBJ1-5; TRBD1 is a weak D gene call, 6 bases matching. This TCR was recovered from a human donor in good health. The CDR3 is CASSQGEGTPNQPQHF. The DNA is TGCGCCAGCAGCCAAGGAGAAGGGACACCAAATCAGCCCCAGCATTTT.